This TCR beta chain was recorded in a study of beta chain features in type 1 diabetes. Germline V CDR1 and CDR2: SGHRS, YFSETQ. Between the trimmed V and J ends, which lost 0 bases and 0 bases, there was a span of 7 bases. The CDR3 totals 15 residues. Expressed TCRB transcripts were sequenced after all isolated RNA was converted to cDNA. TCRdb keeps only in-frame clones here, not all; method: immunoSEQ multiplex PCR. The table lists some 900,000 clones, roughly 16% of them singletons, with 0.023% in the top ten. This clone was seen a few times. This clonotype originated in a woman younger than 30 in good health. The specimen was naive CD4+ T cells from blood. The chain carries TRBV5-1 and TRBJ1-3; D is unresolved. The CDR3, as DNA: TGCGCCAGCAGCTTGGCTGGGTTCTCTGGAAACACCATATATTTT. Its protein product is CASSLAGFSGNTIYF.